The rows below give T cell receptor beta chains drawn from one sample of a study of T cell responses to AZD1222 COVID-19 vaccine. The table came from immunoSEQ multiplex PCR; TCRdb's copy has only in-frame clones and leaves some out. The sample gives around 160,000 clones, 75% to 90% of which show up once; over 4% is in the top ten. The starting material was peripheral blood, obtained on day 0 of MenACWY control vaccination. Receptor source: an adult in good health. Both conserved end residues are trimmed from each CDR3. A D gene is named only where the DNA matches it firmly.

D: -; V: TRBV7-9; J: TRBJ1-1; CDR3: ASSLVQGSTEAF
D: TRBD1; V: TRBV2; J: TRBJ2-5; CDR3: ASGDRGGLAQETQY
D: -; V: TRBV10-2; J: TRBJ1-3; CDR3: ASSDPQMVPGNTIY
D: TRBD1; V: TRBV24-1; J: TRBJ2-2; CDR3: ATSEGQGIAGELF
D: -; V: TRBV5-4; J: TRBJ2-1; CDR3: ASSLSGGVNEQF
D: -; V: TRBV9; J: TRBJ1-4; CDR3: ASSVGDAGEKLF
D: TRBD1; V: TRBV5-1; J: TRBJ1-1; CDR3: ASRLQGYQGNTEAF
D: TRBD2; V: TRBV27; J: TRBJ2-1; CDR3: ASKGLAGGDGRYNEQF
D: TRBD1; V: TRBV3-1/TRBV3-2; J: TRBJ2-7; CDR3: ASSQERQGAYEQY
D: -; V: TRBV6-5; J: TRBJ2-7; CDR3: ASRKNRVASYEQY
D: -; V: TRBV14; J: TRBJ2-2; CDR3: ASSQGWGTGELF
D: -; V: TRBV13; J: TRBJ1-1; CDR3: ASSQINTEAF
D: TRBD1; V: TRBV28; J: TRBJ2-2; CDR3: ASRHRGQLAANTGELF
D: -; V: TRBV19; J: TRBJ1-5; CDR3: ASSMVVEPQH
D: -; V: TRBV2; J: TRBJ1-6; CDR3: ARSGGAAGNNSPLH
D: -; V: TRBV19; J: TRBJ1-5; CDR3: ASSMGQNSNQPQH
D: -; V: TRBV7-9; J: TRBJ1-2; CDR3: ASSPGSDYGYT
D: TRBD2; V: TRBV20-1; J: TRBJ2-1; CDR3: SASTGGLSNEQF
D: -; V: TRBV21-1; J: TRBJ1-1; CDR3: ASSKRVRGPTDLNTEAF
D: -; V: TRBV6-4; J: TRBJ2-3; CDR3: ASSVEQGVGTQY
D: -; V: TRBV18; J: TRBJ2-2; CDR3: ASSPPSRAGTGELF
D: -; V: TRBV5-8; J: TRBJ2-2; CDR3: AGSGGAQIPNTGELF
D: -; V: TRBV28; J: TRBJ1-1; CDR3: ASNPGAGRAF
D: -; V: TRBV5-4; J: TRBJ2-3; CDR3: ASSLRGGTDTQY
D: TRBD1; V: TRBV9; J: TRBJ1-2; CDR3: ASSDEPRDREGYT
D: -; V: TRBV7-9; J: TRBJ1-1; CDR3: ASSLVAENTEAF
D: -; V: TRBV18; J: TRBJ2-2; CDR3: ASSPRRADTGELF
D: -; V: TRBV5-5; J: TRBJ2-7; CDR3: ASSFDSAQYRFRDEQY
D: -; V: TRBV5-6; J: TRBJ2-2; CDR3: ASSRFAGELF